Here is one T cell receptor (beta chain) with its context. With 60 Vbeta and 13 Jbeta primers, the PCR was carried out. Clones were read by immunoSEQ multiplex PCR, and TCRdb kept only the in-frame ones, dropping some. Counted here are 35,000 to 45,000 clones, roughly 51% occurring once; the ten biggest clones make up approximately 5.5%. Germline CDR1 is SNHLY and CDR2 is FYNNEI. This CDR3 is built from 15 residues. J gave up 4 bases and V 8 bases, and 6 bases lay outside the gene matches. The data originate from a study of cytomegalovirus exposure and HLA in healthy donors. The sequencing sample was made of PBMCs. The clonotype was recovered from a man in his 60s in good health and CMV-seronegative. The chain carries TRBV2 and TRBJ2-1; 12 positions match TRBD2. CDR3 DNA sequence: TGTGCCAGCGGACTAGCGGGATCGCCGTACAATGAGCAGTTCTTC. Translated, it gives CASGLAGSPYNEQFF.